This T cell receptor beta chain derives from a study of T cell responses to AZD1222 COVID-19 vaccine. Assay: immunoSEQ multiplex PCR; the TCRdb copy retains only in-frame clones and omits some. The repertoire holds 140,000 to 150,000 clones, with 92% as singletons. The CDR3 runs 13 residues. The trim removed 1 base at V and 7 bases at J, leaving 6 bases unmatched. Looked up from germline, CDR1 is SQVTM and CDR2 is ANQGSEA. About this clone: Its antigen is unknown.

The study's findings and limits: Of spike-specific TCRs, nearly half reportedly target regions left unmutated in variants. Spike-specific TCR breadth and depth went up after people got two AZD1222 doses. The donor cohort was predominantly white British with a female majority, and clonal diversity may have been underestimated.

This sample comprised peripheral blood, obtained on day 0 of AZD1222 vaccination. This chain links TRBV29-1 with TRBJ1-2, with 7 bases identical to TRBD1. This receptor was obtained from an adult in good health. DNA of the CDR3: TGCAGCGTTGAAGGACAGGGTAAAGTTGGCTACACCTTC. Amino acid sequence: CSVEGQGKVGYTF.